The 19 T cell receptor beta chains in this list originate from one sample, sequenced in a study of human thymus T cells. Surgeons resected thymus tissue during corrective heart surgery. Using immunoSEQ multiplex PCR, the repertoire was profiled, and TCRdb retains in-frame clones only, with some absent. The sample gives around 70,000 clones, roughly 95% of which show up once; around 0.037% is in the top ten. Sequencing was performed on thymus tissue. The receptors shown here come from a girl under two years old with a congenital heart defect but otherwise immunologically healthy.

The chain carries TRBV5-1 and TRBJ2-7; D remains ambiguous. The V end was cut by 3 bases, the J end by 6 bases, with 16 bases between. The CDR3 extends over 14 amino acids. Per germline, CDR1 SGHRS and CDR2 YFSETQ. This CDR3 is CASSSGLFNGEQYF. DNA of the CDR3: TGCGCCAGCAGCTCCGGGCTTTTTAACGGCGAGCAGTACTTC.

This clone was seen a single time. CDR3 residues: CASSLGRSAGTQYF. The CDR3 DNA follows: TGTGCCAGCAGTTTGGGCAGATCCGCCGGTACGCAGTATTTT. V gene TRBV28 combines with J gene TRBJ2-3; D is unclear. CDR1 MDHEN and CDR2 SYDVKM come from the germline V gene. This CDR3 comprises 14 residues. Between the trimmed V and J ends, which lost 3 bases and 8 bases, there was a span of 15 bases.

The chain links TRBV7-9 to TRBJ2-7, with D possibly matching TRBD2 (6 bases). V was shortened by 5 bases and J by 3 bases, with 17 bases between the two germline ends. Per the germline V gene, CDR1 is SEHNR and CDR2 is FQNEAQ (reference sequence). The CDR3 has 15 amino acids. CDR3 sequence: CASSLRTGGDYEQYF. The CDR3 DNA reads as TGTGCCAGCAGCCTCCGAACCGGGGGAGACTACGAGCAGTACTTC.

The chain joins TRBV18 to TRBJ2-1; D is unclear. Per the germline V gene, CDR1 is KGHSH and CDR2 is LQKENI. V was pared by 0 bases and J by 5 bases, with 5 bases between. This CDR3 has 13 residues. In DNA form, the CDR3 reads TGTGCCAGCTCACCACCGTGGCACAATGAGCAGTTCTTC. Translated, it gives CASSPPWHNEQFF.

This clone showed up just once. DNA for the CDR3: TGTGCCAGTAGTATAGATCGGGACAGGGGGCATGGCTACACCTTC. Residues: CASSIDRDRGHGYTF. This sequence joins TRBV19 and TRBJ1-2, with TRBD1 identical over 12 bases. Germline V gene data show CDR1 as LNHDA and CDR2 as SQIVND (reference sequence). The CDR3 has 15 amino acids. Germline trimming cut 0 bases from V and 6 bases from J; bases unmatched to any gene: 2.

V usage is TRBV7-9 and J usage is TRBJ2-5; D call uncertain. Trimming removed 5 bases from V and 4 bases from J, with 20 bases in between. This CDR3 contains 16 residues. The germline V gene has CDR1 SEHNR and CDR2 FQNEAQ (reference sequence). The CDR3 is CASSPPEGPVSETQYF. DNA of the CDR3: TGTGCCAGCAGCCCCCCGGAAGGGCCAGTTTCAGAGACCCAGTACTTC.

This chain links TRBV29-1 with TRBJ2-2, with D possibly matching TRBD2 (5 bases). The CDR3 sequence is 13 residues long. Germline lookup yields CDR1 SQVTM and CDR2 ANQGSEA. Trimming removed 7 bases from V and 4 bases from J, with 13 bases in between. For the CDR3, the DNA is TGCAGCGCCCAAAGGAGGAGCACCGGGGAGCTGTTTTTT. Amino acids: CSAQRRSTGELFF.

The chain joins TRBV2 to TRBJ2-7; D remains ambiguous. The V gene's germline CDR1 is SNHLY and CDR2 FYNNEI. The CDR3 is 11 amino acids. The V end was cut by 1 base, the J end by 4 bases, with 2 bases between. The CDR3 coding sequence is TGTGCCAGCAGTGAAGGATACGAGCAGTACTTC. This sequence encodes CASSEGYEQYF.

This chain connects TRBV7-6 to TRBJ2-2; 8 positions agree with TRBD2. In germline, CDR1 is SGHVS, CDR2 FNYEAQ. Unmatched junction bases numbered 7, after V lost 0 bases and J lost 1 base. The CDR3 is 18 amino acids. This CDR3 is CASSLASGSLKNTGELFF. CDR3 nucleotides: TGTGCCAGCAGCTTAGCCAGCGGGAGCCTGAAGAACACCGGGGAGCTGTTTTTT.

The V call is TRBV30, the J call TRBJ2-2; 8 bases line up with TRBD1. V dropped 3 bases and J dropped 5; count of bases not matched to a gene: 14. CDR3 length: 17 amino acids. Germline V gene lookup returns CDR1 GTSNPN and CDR2 SVGIG (reference sequence). Here the CDR3 reads CAWRRAQGRGRTGELFF. DNA of the CDR3: TGTGCCTGGAGGAGGGCCCAGGGCAGGGGGCGAACCGGGGAGCTGTTTTTT. The full variable domain, rest sourced from reference TRBV30 and TRBJ2-2, is SQTIHQWPATLVQPVGSPLSLECTVEGTSNPNLYWYRQAAGRGLQLLFYSVGIGQISSEVPQNLSASRPQDRQFILSSKKLLLSDSGFYLCAWRRAQGRGRTGELFFGEGSRLTVL.

This chain joins TRBV4-2 and TRBJ1-5; D is unresolved. The ends were cut back, 0 bases at V and 4 bases at J, with 10 bases in the middle. There are 15 residues in the CDR3. Germline V gives CDR1 LGHNA, CDR2 YNFKEQ. The CDR3 nucleotides read TGTGCCAGCAGCCAAGATCGAGCAGCTAATCAGCCCCAGCATTTT. It yields the protein CASSQDRAANQPQHF.

The chain employs TRBV6-5 and TRBJ2-7; TRBD1 is a possible D gene (6 bases). CDR1 and CDR2 from the germline V gene are MNHEY and SVGAGI. Between the trimmed V and J ends, which lost 3 bases and 4 bases, there was a span of 10 bases. This CDR3 region has 13 residues. The CDR3 loop reads CASSYRQGYEQYF. CDR3 DNA sequence: TGTGCCAGCAGTTATCGGCAGGGGTACGAGCAGTACTTC.

The chain has TRBV5-1 and TRBJ2-1, with 8 positions matching TRBD2. The length of the CDR3 is 17 residues. Trimming at V came to 4 bases and at J to 9 bases, leaving 18 bases not matched to a gene. CDR1 is SGHRS and CDR2 is YFSETQ in the germline V gene. This CDR3 is CASSPESPGLGNPEQFF. Here the CDR3 DNA reads TGCGCCAGCAGCCCAGAGTCACCGGGACTAGGGAACCCTGAGCAGTTCTTC. Filled out from reference TRBV5-1 and TRBJ2-1, the complete variable domain reads KAGVTQTPRYLIKTRGQQVTLSCSPISGHRSVSWYQQTPGQGLQFLFEYFSETQRNKGNFPGRFSGRQFSNSRSEMNVSTLELGDSALYLCASSPESPGLGNPEQFFGPGTRLTVL.

Here the CDR3 DNA reads TGTGCCAGCAGCTTACGCCACGATTTAGGGGCCCAATGTGGCTACACCTTC. Encoded protein: CASSLRHDLGAQCGYTF. V gene TRBV7-2 combines with J gene TRBJ1-2; weak D call: TRBD1 (5 bases). V shed 2 bases and J shed 7 bases, with 23 bases lying between them. Germline CDR1 and CDR2: SGHTA and FQGNSA. This CDR3 has 17 residues.

The chain employs TRBV12-5 and TRBJ1-5; 8 bases match TRBD1. The CDR3 has 14 residues. Losses at the gene ends were 5 bases for V and 6 bases for J; bases not matched to a gene: 6. CDR1 and CDR2 (germline): LGHNT, FRNRAP. CDR3 sequence: CASGPDRVSQPQHF. CDR3 coding DNA: TGTGCTAGTGGTCCGGACAGGGTGAGTCAGCCCCAGCATTTT. Variable domain in full (rest from reference TRBV12-5 and TRBJ1-5): DARVTQTPRHKVTEMGQEVTMRCQPILGHNTVFWYRQTMMQGLELLAYFRNRAPLDDSGMPKDRFSAEMPDATLATLKIQPSEPRDSAVYFCASGPDRVSQPQHFGDGTRLSIL.

The rearrangement links TRBV4-1 to TRBJ1-1; TRBD1 is a possible D gene (5 bases). V lost 1 base and J lost 3, with 12 bases in between. CDR1 is MGHRA, CDR2 YSYEKL, per germline. This CDR3 has 15 residues. CDR3 in amino acids: CASSQGWRGDTEAFF. In nucleotides, the CDR3 is TGCGCCAGCAGCCAAGGGTGGCGGGGGGACACTGAAGCTTTCTTT.

This sequence joins TRBV5-8 and TRBJ1-2; maybe TRBD1 (5 bases). V lost 4 bases and J 0 bases, leaving 19 bases between the germline ends. CDR1 and CDR2 (germline): SGHTS, YDEGEE. The CDR3 is made up of 17 amino acids. CDR3 in amino acids: CASSPRADRPTNYGYTF. In DNA, the CDR3 is TGTGCCAGCAGCCCAAGAGCCGACAGACCTACTAACTATGGCTACACCTTC.

The rearrangement links TRBV28 to TRBJ2-5, with D possibly being TRBD1 (6 bases). CDR1 is MDHEN and CDR2 is SYDVKM in the germline V gene. With 3 bases removed from V and 4 bases from J, the gap between germline ends came to 15 bases. This CDR3 region has 15 residues. CDR3 in DNA: TGTGCCAGCAGTTTTGATCTCAGAGGGGGAGAGACCCAGTACTTC. Amino acids: CASSFDLRGGETQYF.

V is TRBV4-2 and J is TRBJ2-7, with D possibly matching TRBD2 (6 bases). The length of the CDR3 is 16 residues. Germline CDR1 and CDR2: LGHNA and YNFKEQ. Trimming stripped 0 bases from V and 5 bases from J, with 17 bases between. CDR3 region: CASSQDLEISGDEQYF. The DNA for the CDR3 is TGTGCCAGCAGCCAAGATCTGGAAATTAGCGGAGACGAGCAGTACTTC.